One and the same sample provided the 16 T cell receptor beta chains below, sequenced in a study of cytomegalovirus exposure and HLA in healthy donors. Here immunoSEQ multiplex PCR was the method, and the copy in TCRdb shows in-frame clones only, minus some. The sample records hundreds of thousands of clones, around four fifths being singletons. Material for sequencing was PBMCs. The source of these receptors is a woman aged 18-29 years in good health and CMV-seronegative.

The chain combines TRBV11-3 with TRBJ2-7; D is possibly TRBD1 or TRBD2 (5 bases each). Looked up from germline, CDR1 is SGHNT and CDR2 is YENEEA. Trimming removed 5 bases from V and 0 bases from J, with 17 bases in between. The CDR3 is 16 amino acids. This CDR3 reads CASSRSGTESSYEQYF. For the CDR3, the DNA is TGTGCCAGCAGCAGATCCGGGACGGAGAGCTCCTACGAGCAGTACTTC.

J is TRBJ2-3 and V is TRBV7-3; 9 nucleotides line up with TRBD2. V lost 3 bases and J lost 3; bases outside the gene matches: 10. In germline, CDR1 is SGHTA, CDR2 FQGTGA. This CDR3 has 17 amino acids. DNA of the CDR3: TGTGCCAGCAGCTTTGGGCAGGTAGCGGGAGCAACAGATACGCAGTATTTT. Translation gives CASSFGQVAGATDTQYF.

This clone was counted between two and nine times. CDR3 bases: TGTGCTAGTGGTTTGCTTAGGCTGGGTGAGCAGTTCTTC. Translation gives CASGLLRLGEQFF. The chain combines TRBV12-5 with TRBJ2-1; D call uncertain. Deletions cut 2 bases from V and 9 bases from J, with 11 bases between. The CDR3 is made up of 13 amino acids. Germline lookup yields CDR1 LGHNT and CDR2 FRNRAP. Together with reference TRBV12-5 and TRBJ2-1, the CDR3 gives the full variable domain: DARVTQTPRHKVTEMGQEVTMRCQPILGHNTVFWYRQTMMQGLELLAYFRNRAPLDDSGMPKDRFSAEMPDATLATLKIQPSEPRDSAVYFCASGLLRLGEQFFGPGTRLTVL.

V and J are TRBV5-1 and TRBJ1-4, with 8 bases lining up with TRBD1. CDR1 is SGHRS and CDR2 is YFSETQ in the germline V gene. CDR3 length equals 16 residues. Unmatched junction bases numbered 8, after V lost 0 bases and J lost 7 bases. CDR3 bases: TGCGCCAGCAGCTTGGGAACCGGGACAGGAGGTGAAAAACTGTTTTTT. This translates into CASSLGTGTGGEKLFF. Combining the CDR3 with reference TRBV5-1 and TRBJ1-4 gives the whole variable domain KAGVTQTPRYLIKTRGQQVTLSCSPISGHRSVSWYQQTPGQGLQFLFEYFSETQRNKGNFPGRFSGRQFSNSRSEMNVSTLELGDSALYLCASSLGTGTGGEKLFFGSGTQLSVL.

This clone came up once. The chain employs TRBV5-6 and TRBJ1-3; D ambiguous. CDR1 and CDR2 from the germline V gene are SGHDT and YYEEEE. V lost 4 bases and J lost 7, with 9 bases in between. This CDR3 has 12 amino acids. The CDR3 loop reads CASSTPGNTIYF. In DNA form, the CDR3 reads TGTGCCAGCAGCACCCCGGGGAACACCATATATTTT.

This clone was counted a single time. The chain links TRBV4-1 to TRBJ1-1; the match to TRBD1 covers 8 bases. The CDR3 totals 18 residues. Trimming at V came to 4 bases and at J to 1 base, leaving 14 bases not matched to a gene. Looked up from germline, CDR1 is MGHRA and CDR2 is YSYEKL. The CDR3 sequence is CASSPVGPGGTRNTEAFF. The CDR3 nucleotides read TGCGCCAGCAGCCCCGTTGGGCCAGGGGGCACTAGGAACACTGAAGCTTTCTTT.

This sequence joins TRBV29-1 and TRBJ1-1, with D unclear. This CDR3 is 15 amino acids long. Germline CDR1 is SQVTM and CDR2 is ANQGSEA. V was clipped by 0 bases and J by 0 bases, with 11 bases between them. CDR3 in amino acids: CSVEDPVLVNTEAFF. The CDR3 DNA follows: TGCAGCGTTGAAGACCCGGTATTGGTGAACACTGAAGCTTTCTTT. The full variable domain, in which reference TRBV29-1 and TRBJ1-1 provide the parts outside the CDR3, is SAVISQKPSRDICQRGTSLTIQCQVDSQVTMMFWYRQQPGQSLTLIATANQGSEATYESGFVIDKFPISRPNLTFSTLTVSNMSPEDSSIYLCSVEDPVLVNTEAFFGQGTRLTVV.

The chain joins TRBV5-5 to TRBJ2-5; tentative D call: TRBD2 (6 bases). This CDR3 contains 14 residues. The germline V and J ends were trimmed by 6 bases and 4 bases, with 16 bases remaining between them. The germline V gene has CDR1 SGHKS and CDR2 YYEKEE (reference sequence). CDR3 sequence: CASTREWGVETQYF. The CDR3 DNA reads TGTGCCAGCACCCGCGAATGGGGGGTAGAGACCCAGTACTTC. The variable domain in full, completed from reference TRBV5-5 and TRBJ2-5, reads DAGVTQSPTHLIKTRGQQVTLRCSPISGHKSVSWYQQVLGQGPQFIFQYYEKEERGRGNFPDRFSARQFPNYSSELNVNALLLGDSALYLCASTREWGVETQYFGPGTRLLVL.

The chain recombines TRBV19 with TRBJ2-3, with 8 nucleotides matching TRBD1. V lost 10 bases, J lost 5 bases, and 11 bases stayed unmatched. There are 14 residues in the CDR3. Looked up from germline, CDR1 is LNHDA and CDR2 is SQIVND (reference sequence). CDR3 in amino acids: CATRYRGEVDTQYF. The CDR3 DNA reads TGTGCCACCAGGTACAGGGGGGAGGTAGATACGCAGTATTTT.

This clone showed up just a few times. This chain joins TRBV18 and TRBJ1-5, with 7 bases that match TRBD1. V shed 6 bases, J shed 2 bases, and the junction held 4 bases outside the gene matches. Germline CDR1 reads KGHSH; CDR2 reads LQKENI. The CDR3 loop spans 14 amino acids. Here the CDR3 DNA reads TGTGCCAGCTCCCTAGGGACAGGCAATCAGCCCCAGCATTTT. Residues: CASSLGTGNQPQHF. The whole variable domain, remainder taken from reference TRBV18 and TRBJ1-5, is NAGVMQNPRHLVRRRGQEARLRCSPMKGHSHVYWYRQLPEEGLKFMVYLQKENIIDESGMPKERFSAEFPKEGPSILRIQQVVRGDSAAYFCASSLGTGNQPQHFGDGTRLSIL.

The V gene is TRBV7-2, the J gene TRBJ2-3, with TRBD2 as a possible D gene (6 bases). Germline values: CDR1 SGHTA, CDR2 FQGNSA. Trimming took off 1 base at V and 9 bases at J, with 17 bases between the two ends. The CDR3 has 15 amino acids. The CDR3 sequence: CASSLGPSLARTQYF. The CDR3 DNA reads as TGTGCCAGCAGCTTAGGCCCTTCACTAGCACGCACGCAGTATTTT.

This chain uses TRBV28 with TRBJ1-5; TRBD1 is a possible D gene (5 bases). CDR3 length: 15 amino acids. Germline-derived CDR1 and CDR2 are MDHEN and SYDVKM. The V gene lost 6 bases and the J gene lost 3 bases, with 15 bases spanning the gap. As DNA, the CDR3 is TGTGCCAGCAGGGCCGGGACCGCCGACAATCAGCCCCAGCATTTT. It is translated as CASRAGTADNQPQHF.

The chain combines TRBV7-9 with TRBJ1-2; D might be TRBD1 (5 bases). Germline loops: CDR1 SEHNR, CDR2 FQNEAQ (reference sequence). V dropped 5 bases and J dropped 4 bases, with 11 bases sitting between them. This CDR3 is 13 amino acids long. CDR3 sequence (DNA): TGTGCCAGCAGCCCCGCAGGGCCCTATGGCTACACCTTC. Translation gives CASSPAGPYGYTF.

This rearrangement joins TRBV27 to TRBJ2-7; D is unclear. The CDR3 has 14 residues. Trimming cost V 5 bases and J 0 bases, with 11 bases left between them. The V gene's germline CDR1 is MNHEY and CDR2 SMNVEV (reference sequence). CDR3 bases: TGTGCCAGCAGTCGTGCTAGTGACTCCTACGAGCAGTACTTC. Residues: CASSRASDSYEQYF.

The CDR3 nucleotides read TGTCGAAGCGTGGCGGGGTTCGGTGAGCAGTTCTTC. Its translation: CRSVAGFGEQFF. The V gene is TRBV6-1, the J gene TRBJ2-1, with D maybe TRBD2 (6 bases). Looked up from germline, CDR1 is MNHNS and CDR2 is SASEGT. The CDR3 covers 12 residues.

This chain uses TRBV7-9 with TRBJ2-7; 8 bases match TRBD1. CDR1 and CDR2 (germline): SEHNR, FQNEAQ (reference sequence). This CDR3 spans 15 amino acids. Losses at the gene ends were 7 bases for V and 0 bases for J; bases not matched to a gene: 8. The CDR3 region is CASKNGQGSSYEQYF. DNA for the CDR3: TGTGCCAGCAAGAACGGACAGGGAAGCTCCTACGAGCAGTACTTC.